The 18 T cell receptor beta chains below all came from one sample that was sequenced in a study of identical twins. TCRdb redid the calling of the 5' RACE reads with MiXCR, one entry per CDR3 protein. Of 420,000 or so distinct CDR3 sequences listed, approximately 17% are singletons. Sequenced: naive T cells sorted from blood. Receptors originate from a middle-aged man in good health.

This clonotype was detected many times. The chain has TRBV5-1 and TRBJ2-1, with TRBD2 as a possible D gene (6 bases). Germline loops: CDR1 SGHRS, CDR2 YFSETQ. V lost 1 base, J lost 3 bases, and 11 bases lay in between. This CDR3 region has 15 residues. The CDR3 DNA reads TGCGCCAGCAGCTTGTACGGGGGTGGCTACAATGAGCAGTTCTTC. Protein sequence: CASSLYGGGYNEQFF.

This chain connects TRBV20-1 to TRBJ1-1; D unresolved. CDR1 is DFQATT and CDR2 is SNEGSKA in the germline V gene (reference sequence). The ends were cut back, 5 bases at V and 1 base at J, with 14 bases in the middle. The CDR3 extends over 14 amino acids. The CDR3 loop is CSALAGLRNTEAFF. Written as DNA, the CDR3 is TGCAGTGCTTTGGCCGGTTTGAGGAACACTGAAGCTTTCTTT.

This clonotype was counted a few times. CDR3 amino acids: CSVEARSGSLSEQYF. In nucleotides, the CDR3 is TGCAGCGTTGAAGCCCGTAGCGGGAGTCTCTCCGAGCAGTACTTC. The chain couples TRBV29-1 to TRBJ2-7, with 9 bases matching TRBD2. Germline assignment: CDR1 SQVTM and CDR2 ANQGSEA. J gave up 6 bases and V 1 base, and 10 bases lay outside the gene matches. The CDR3 covers 15 residues.

The chain recombines TRBV4-2 with TRBJ2-1; 12 bases align to TRBD2. J gave up 0 bases and V 4 bases, and 7 bases lay outside the gene matches. This CDR3 contains 18 residues. Germline V CDR1 and CDR2: LGHNA, YNFKEQ. CDR3 bases: TGTGCCAGCAGCCCCCGGACTAGCGGGACGACCTCCTACAATGAGCAGTTCTTC. It encodes CASSPRTSGTTSYNEQFF.

Points on this clonotype: A junction boundary mismatches the germline segment, possibly from a read error. The V and J genes are TRBV10-3 and TRBJ1-1, with D possibly matching TRBD1 (5 bases). There are 14 residues in the CDR3. Germline CDR1 is ENHRY and CDR2 is SYGVKD. The CDR3 DNA follows: TGTGCCATCAGCGGGTTTTGGGAGGACACCGAAGCTTTCTTT. Its protein is CAISGFWEDTEAFF.

With regard to this clonotype: A much larger clone differs by one base, so this may be a read error. The rearrangement joins TRBV5-1 to TRBJ1-4; D might be TRBD1 (6 bases). This CDR3 comprises 13 residues. CDR1 and CDR2 (germline): SGHRS, YFSETQ. The CDR3: CASSGTTGERLFF. The DNA for the CDR3 is TGCGCCAGCAGCGGGACAACGGGTGAAAGACTGTTTTTT.

This clonotype was seen only a few times. The CDR3 region has the DNA TGTGCCACCAGCAAGGACAGGGCGAACTACAATGAGCAGTTCTTC. The encoded protein is CATSKDRANYNEQFF. The rearrangement links TRBV15 to TRBJ2-1; 8 nucleotides align to TRBD1. The CDR3 covers 15 residues. Germline V gives CDR1 LNHNV, CDR2 YYDKDF (reference sequence). V gave up 4 bases and J gave up 3 bases; unmatched junction bases: 5.

This clonotype was observed at least ten times. The genes are TRBV3-1 and TRBJ1-2; no reliable D call. The CDR3 has 11 amino acids. Germline CDR1 LGHDT, CDR2 YNNKEL (reference sequence). V lost 5 bases and J 8 bases, leaving 9 bases between the germline ends. The CDR3 nucleotides are TGTGCCAGCAGCGATGCTACCGGCTACACCTTC. Translating gives CASSDATGYTF.

This clonotype turned up a few times. The rearrangement links TRBV10-3 to TRBJ2-7; 9 bases are shared with TRBD1. The ends lost 7 bases at V and 10 bases at J; junction bases unmatched: 17. The germline CDR1 and CDR2 sequences are ENHRY and SYGVKD. This CDR3 is 15 amino acids long. This CDR3 reads CAINPGTGSPGGQYF. CDR3 nucleotides: TGTGCCATCAACCCAGGGACAGGGTCTCCAGGGGGACAGTACTTC.

This clonotype occurred many times. V usage is TRBV7-3 and J usage is TRBJ2-5; no clear D gene. CDR3 length: 15 residues. CDR1 and CDR2 from the germline V gene are SGHTA and FQGTGA. Trimming pared 0 bases from V and 7 bases from J, leaving 15 bases between. The CDR3 loop is CASSLTGSGLATQYF. The CDR3 DNA sequence: TGTGCCAGCAGCTTAACGGGGTCAGGTTTAGCGACCCAGTACTTC.

This clonotype has at least ten counts. The chain couples TRBV6-2 or TRBV6-3 to TRBJ2-7; D gene unclear. The V end was cut by 2 bases, the J end by 1 base, with 6 bases between. Germline values: CDR1 MNHEY, CDR2 SVGEGT. CDR3 length: 13 amino acids. The CDR3 protein is CASSYQRSYEQYF. CDR3 DNA sequence: TGTGCCAGCAGTTACCAAAGATCCTACGAGCAGTACTTC.

This clonotype appeared a few times. The chain couples TRBV12-3 or TRBV12-4 to TRBJ1-1; D may be TRBD1 (6 bases). There are 11 residues in the CDR3. Trimming pared 7 bases from V and 8 bases from J, leaving 11 bases between. DNA of the CDR3: TGTGCCAGCACCACGGGACACGAAGCTTTCTTT. This sequence encodes CASTTGHEAFF.

This clonotype came up a few times. The chain recombines TRBV15 with TRBJ2-2; perhaps TRBD2 as D (6 bases). CDR1 is LNHNV, CDR2 YYDKDF, per germline (reference sequence). V lost 1 base to trimming and J lost 7 bases, with 10 bases between them. This CDR3 is 14 amino acids long. In nucleotides, the CDR3 is TGTGCCACCAGCAGAGTCGGAGGGGTCGGGGAGCTGTTTTTT. Protein: CATSRVGGVGELFF.

This clonotype was counted between two and nine times. This sequence joins TRBV5-1 and TRBJ2-3, with 7 bases matching TRBD2. This CDR3 contains 16 residues. Germline values: CDR1 SGHRS, CDR2 YFSETQ. Germline trimming cut 4 bases from V and 3 bases from J; bases unmatched to any gene: 11. This CDR3 reads CASSPRGAGSTDTQYF. Written as DNA, the CDR3 is TGCGCCAGCAGCCCGCGGGGAGCGGGGAGTACAGATACGCAGTATTTT.

This chain uses TRBV27 with TRBJ2-1; possibly TRBD1 for D (5 bases). The V gene's germline CDR1 is MNHEY and CDR2 SMNVEV (reference sequence). Deletions cut 4 bases from V and 5 bases from J, with 15 bases between. The CDR3 totals 15 residues. The DNA for the CDR3 is TGTGCCAGCAGTTCGCCCTACAGGTACGACAATGAGCAGTTCTTC. The encoded protein is CASSSPYRYDNEQFF.

Ten or more counts support this clonotype. The chain couples TRBV29-1 to TRBJ2-3, with 7 bases lining up with TRBD2. The CDR3 is 13 amino acids. V shed 4 bases, J shed 4 bases, and the junction held 5 bases outside the gene matches. Looked up from germline, CDR1 is SQVTM and CDR2 is ANQGSEA. CDR3 nucleotides: TGCAGCGTTGTCCCAGGGAGGGCAGATACGCAGTATTTT. Its translation is CSVVPGRADTQYF.

This clonotype was seen more than once but under ten times. The V call is TRBV12-3 or TRBV12-4, the J call TRBJ2-7; D is undetermined. This CDR3 is 13 amino acids long. Trimming stripped 3 bases from V and 5 bases from J, with 11 bases between. The CDR3 DNA reads TGTGCCAGCAGTTTTAATGCCGGACACGAGCAGTACTTC. Its translation is CASSFNAGHEQYF.

This CDR3 reads CASSTGRQSYNEQFF. The CDR3 nucleotides read TGCGCCAGCAGCACGGGACGCCAGTCCTACAATGAGCAGTTCTTC. This chain connects TRBV5-1 to TRBJ2-1; either TRBD1 or TRBD2 may fit D (5 bases each). Between the trimmed V and J ends, which lost 4 bases and 1 base, there was a span of 12 bases. Germline V gene lookup returns CDR1 SGHRS and CDR2 YFSETQ. The CDR3 consists of 15 residues.